This T cell receptor (beta chain) was sequenced during a study of early T cells in non-severe SARS-CoV-2 infection. Study-wide points: Reliance on VDJdb matching favored anti-spike CD8 responses; private and CD4 specificities were missed.

One entry per CDR3 protein, called by TCRdb with MiXCR from the 5' RACE reads. Found here are 95,000 to 100,000 distinct CDR3 sequences, roughly 13% of them singletons; the top ten hold 2% to 2.5%. The germline gives CDR1 DFQATT, CDR2 SNEGSKA (reference sequence). This CDR3 is built from 16 residues. Trimming cost V 5 bases and J 5 bases, with 19 bases left between them. On this clonotype itself: The antigen remains undetermined.

This sequence joins TRBV20-1 and TRBJ1-6; D is possibly TRBD1 (6 bases). The sample comprised whole blood. This receptor was identified in an adult who was a healthcare worker with PCR-confirmed SARS-CoV-2 infection or an uninfected control (not recorded which). CDR3 nucleotide sequence: TGCAGTGCTGCGCGAGCTAGACAGGCCCATAATTCACCCCTCCACTTT. The encoded protein is CSAARARQAHNSPLHF.